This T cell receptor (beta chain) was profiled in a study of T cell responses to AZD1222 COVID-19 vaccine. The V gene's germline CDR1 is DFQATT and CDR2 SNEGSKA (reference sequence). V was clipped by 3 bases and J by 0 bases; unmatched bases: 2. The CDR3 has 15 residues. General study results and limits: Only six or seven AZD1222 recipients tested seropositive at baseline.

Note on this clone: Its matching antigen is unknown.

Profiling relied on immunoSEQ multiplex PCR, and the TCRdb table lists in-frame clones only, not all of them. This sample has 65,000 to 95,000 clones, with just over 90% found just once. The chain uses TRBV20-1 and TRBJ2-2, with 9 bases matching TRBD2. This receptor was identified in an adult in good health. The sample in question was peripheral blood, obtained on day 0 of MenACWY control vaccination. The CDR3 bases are TGCAGTGCTAGTCGCGGGGGGGCGAACACCGGGGAGCTGTTTTTT. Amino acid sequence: CSASRGGANTGELFF.